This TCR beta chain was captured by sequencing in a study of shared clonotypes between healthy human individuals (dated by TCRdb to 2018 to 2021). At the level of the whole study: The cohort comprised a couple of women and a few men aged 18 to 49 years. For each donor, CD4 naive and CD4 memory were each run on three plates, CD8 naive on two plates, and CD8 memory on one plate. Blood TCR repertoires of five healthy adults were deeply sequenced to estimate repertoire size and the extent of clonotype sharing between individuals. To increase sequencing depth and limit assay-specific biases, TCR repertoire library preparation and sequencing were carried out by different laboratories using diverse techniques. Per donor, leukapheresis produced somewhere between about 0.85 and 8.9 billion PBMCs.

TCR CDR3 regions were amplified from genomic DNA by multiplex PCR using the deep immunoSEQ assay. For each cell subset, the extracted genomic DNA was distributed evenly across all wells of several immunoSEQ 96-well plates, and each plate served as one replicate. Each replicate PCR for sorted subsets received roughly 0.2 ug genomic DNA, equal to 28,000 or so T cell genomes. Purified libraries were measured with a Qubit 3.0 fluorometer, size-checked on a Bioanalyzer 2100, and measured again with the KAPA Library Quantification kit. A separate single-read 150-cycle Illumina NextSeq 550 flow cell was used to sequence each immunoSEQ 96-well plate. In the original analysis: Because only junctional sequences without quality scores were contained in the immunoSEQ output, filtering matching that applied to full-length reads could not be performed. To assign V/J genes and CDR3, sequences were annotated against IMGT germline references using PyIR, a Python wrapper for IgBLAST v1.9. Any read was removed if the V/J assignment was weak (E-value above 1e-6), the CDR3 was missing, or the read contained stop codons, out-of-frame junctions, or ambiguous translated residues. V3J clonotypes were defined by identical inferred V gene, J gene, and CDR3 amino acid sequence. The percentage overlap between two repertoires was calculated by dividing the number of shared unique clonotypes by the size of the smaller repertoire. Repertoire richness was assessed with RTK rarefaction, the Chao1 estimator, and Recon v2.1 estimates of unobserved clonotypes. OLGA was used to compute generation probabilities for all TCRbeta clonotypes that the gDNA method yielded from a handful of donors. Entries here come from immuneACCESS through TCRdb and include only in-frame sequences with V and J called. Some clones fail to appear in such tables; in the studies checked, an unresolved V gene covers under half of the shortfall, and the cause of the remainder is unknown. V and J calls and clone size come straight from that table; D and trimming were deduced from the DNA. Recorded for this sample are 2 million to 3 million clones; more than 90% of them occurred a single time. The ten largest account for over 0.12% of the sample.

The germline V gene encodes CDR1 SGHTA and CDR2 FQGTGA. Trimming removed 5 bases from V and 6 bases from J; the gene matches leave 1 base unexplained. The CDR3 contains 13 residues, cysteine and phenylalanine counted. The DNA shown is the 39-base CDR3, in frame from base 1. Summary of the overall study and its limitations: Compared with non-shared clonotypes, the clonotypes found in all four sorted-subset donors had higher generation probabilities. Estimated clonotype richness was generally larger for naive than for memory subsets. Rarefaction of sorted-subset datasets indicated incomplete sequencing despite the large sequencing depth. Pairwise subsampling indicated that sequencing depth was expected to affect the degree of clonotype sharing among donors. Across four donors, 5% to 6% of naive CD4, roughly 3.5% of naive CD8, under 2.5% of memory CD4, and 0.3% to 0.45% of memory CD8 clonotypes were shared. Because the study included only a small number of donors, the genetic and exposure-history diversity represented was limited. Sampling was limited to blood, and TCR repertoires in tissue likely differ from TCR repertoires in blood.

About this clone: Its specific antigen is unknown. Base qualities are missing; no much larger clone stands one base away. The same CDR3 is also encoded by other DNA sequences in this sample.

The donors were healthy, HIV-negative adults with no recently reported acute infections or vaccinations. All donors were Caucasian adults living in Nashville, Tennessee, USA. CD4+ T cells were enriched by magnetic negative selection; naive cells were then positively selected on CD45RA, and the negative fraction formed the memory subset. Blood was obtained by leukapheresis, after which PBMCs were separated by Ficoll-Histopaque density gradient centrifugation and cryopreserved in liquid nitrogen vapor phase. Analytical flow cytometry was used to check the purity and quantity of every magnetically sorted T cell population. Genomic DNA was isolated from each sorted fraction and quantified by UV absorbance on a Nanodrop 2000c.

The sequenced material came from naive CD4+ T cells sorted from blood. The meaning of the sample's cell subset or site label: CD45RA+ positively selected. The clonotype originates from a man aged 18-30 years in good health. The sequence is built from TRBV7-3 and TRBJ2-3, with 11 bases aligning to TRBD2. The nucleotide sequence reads TGTGCCAGCAGCAGACTAGCGGGGGATACGCAGTATTTT. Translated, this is CASSRLAGDTQYF. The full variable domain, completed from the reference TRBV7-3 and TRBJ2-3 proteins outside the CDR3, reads GAGVSQTPSNKVTEKGKYVELRCDPISGHTALYWYRQSLGQGPEFLIYFQGTGAADDSGLPNDRFFAVRPEGSVSTLKIQRTERGDSAVYLCASSRLAGDTQYFGPGTRLTVL.